These T cell receptor beta chains were read from a single sample in a study of TIL therapy for anti-PD-1-resistant metastatic lung cancer. Clones were sequenced by immunoSEQ multiplex PCR, and TCRdb holds only the in-frame ones, with some missing. Of around 15,000 clones detected, about 84% appear once; the ten largest clones hold about 0.85%. The sequencing used blood, collected at baseline. The receptors were gathered from a person between 25 and 80 years old with non-small cell lung cancer. CDR3s include the opening cysteine and the closing phenylalanine or tryptophan. A D gene is named only where the DNA matches it firmly.

CDR3 length: 15; J gene: TRBJ2-1; D gene: TRBD2; V gene: TRBV19; CDR3 protein: CASSMGLAGSNEQFF
CDR3 length: 18; J gene: TRBJ2-1; D gene: TRBD2; V gene: TRBV7-9; CDR3 protein: CASSSGLAGGFSYNEQFF
CDR3 length: 11; J gene: TRBJ1-2; D gene: .; V gene: TRBV9; CDR3 protein: CASSANRYYTF
CDR3 length: 16; J gene: TRBJ1-5; D gene: TRBD1; V gene: TRBV6-5; CDR3 protein: CASSFDRVRIYQPQHF
CDR3 length: 15; J gene: TRBJ2-3; D gene: .; V gene: TRBV6-6; CDR3 protein: CASSFDSQSTDTQYF
CDR3 length: 16; J gene: TRBJ2-4; D gene: TRBD1; V gene: TRBV29-1; CDR3 protein: CSADPGTGAAKNIQYF
CDR3 length: 16; J gene: TRBJ1-3; D gene: TRBD1; V gene: TRBV9; CDR3 protein: CASSAGTGVAGNTIYF
CDR3 length: 15; J gene: TRBJ2-3; D gene: TRBD2; V gene: TRBV6-4; CDR3 protein: CASSPAAGDLDTQYF
CDR3 length: 16; J gene: TRBJ2-3; D gene: .; V gene: TRBV18; CDR3 protein: CASSPPTRGVEDTQYF
CDR3 length: 17; J gene: TRBJ1-6; D gene: .; V gene: TRBV19; CDR3 protein: CASSPAWGRQNNSPLHF
CDR3 length: 13; J gene: TRBJ2-1; D gene: .; V gene: TRBV7-9; CDR3 protein: CASSPVGPNEQFF
CDR3 length: 13; J gene: TRBJ1-2; D gene: .; V gene: TRBV30; CDR3 protein: CAWSRDRPYGYTF
CDR3 length: 15; J gene: TRBJ1-1; D gene: .; V gene: TRBV4-2; CDR3 protein: CASSQGGTALTEAFF
CDR3 length: 14; J gene: TRBJ2-2; D gene: .; V gene: TRBV11-3; CDR3 protein: CASSLGWGTGELFF
CDR3 length: 15; J gene: TRBJ2-2; D gene: TRBD2; V gene: TRBV5-1; CDR3 protein: CASSLEAGFAGELFF
CDR3 length: 16; J gene: TRBJ1-1; D gene: .; V gene: TRBV4-3; CDR3 protein: CASSQVKSRLNTEAFF
CDR3 length: 13; J gene: TRBJ2-3; D gene: .; V gene: TRBV13; CDR3 protein: CASSLGRIDTQYF
CDR3 length: 14; J gene: TRBJ1-4; D gene: .; V gene: TRBV7-9; CDR3 protein: CASRPTETKEKLFF
CDR3 length: 15; J gene: TRBJ1-2; D gene: .; V gene: TRBV7-6; CDR3 protein: CASSEEGRVNYGYTF
CDR3 length: 17; J gene: TRBJ2-2; D gene: TRBD1; V gene: TRBV27; CDR3 protein: CASRRDGTGGRAGELFF
CDR3 length: 14; J gene: TRBJ1-1; D gene: TRBD1; V gene: TRBV11-2; CDR3 protein: CASSTRQGYAEAFF
CDR3 length: 13; J gene: TRBJ1-4; D gene: TRBD1; V gene: TRBV30; CDR3 protein: CAFTGQGGKKLFF
CDR3 length: 14; J gene: TRBJ1-1; D gene: .; V gene: TRBV9; CDR3 protein: CASSVGGIETEAFF
CDR3 length: 15; J gene: TRBJ1-1; D gene: .; V gene: TRBV13; CDR3 protein: CASSLNRGMNTEAFF
CDR3 length: 13; J gene: TRBJ1-3; D gene: .; V gene: TRBV5-6; CDR3 protein: CASSLTLGNTIYF
CDR3 length: 15; J gene: TRBJ2-3; D gene: TRBD1; V gene: TRBV5-1; CDR3 protein: CASSRLTGLTDTQYF
CDR3 length: 14; J gene: TRBJ2-1; D gene: TRBD1; V gene: TRBV28; CDR3 protein: CASSKGQAMREQFF
CDR3 length: 14; J gene: TRBJ1-5; D gene: TRBD1; V gene: TRBV11-2; CDR3 protein: CASSSRDSGRPQHF
CDR3 length: 14; J gene: TRBJ2-1; D gene: .; V gene: TRBV7-2; CDR3 protein: CASSSSRGINEQFF
CDR3 length: 15; J gene: TRBJ1-5; D gene: .; V gene: TRBV19; CDR3 protein: CASSSQGSGNQPQHF
CDR3 length: 15; J gene: TRBJ2-2; D gene: .; V gene: TRBV7-3; CDR3 protein: CASSRAPPGAGELFF
CDR3 length: 16; J gene: TRBJ2-5; D gene: TRBD2; V gene: TRBV19; CDR3 protein: CASSRVRSGSNETQYF
CDR3 length: 13; J gene: TRBJ1-6; D gene: TRBD1; V gene: TRBV28; CDR3 protein: CATRGDSESPLHF
CDR3 length: 15; J gene: TRBJ1-3; D gene: TRBD1; V gene: TRBV30; CDR3 protein: CAWSVRQGRGNTIYF
CDR3 length: 15; J gene: TRBJ2-1; D gene: TRBD2; V gene: TRBV7-9; CDR3 protein: CASSPWTRVGNEQFF
CDR3 length: 14; J gene: TRBJ1-5; D gene: .; V gene: TRBV7-6; CDR3 protein: CASSFGDSNQPQHF
CDR3 length: 15; J gene: TRBJ2-7; D gene: TRBD2; V gene: TRBV6-5; CDR3 protein: CASSFTREGSYEQYF
CDR3 length: 14; J gene: TRBJ2-3; D gene: .; V gene: TRBV11-1; CDR3 protein: CASNSPRFSDTQYF
CDR3 length: 15; J gene: TRBJ1-4; D gene: .; V gene: TRBV9; CDR3 protein: CASSPFRGINEKLFF
CDR3 length: 15; J gene: TRBJ1-1; D gene: TRBD1; V gene: TRBV5-6; CDR3 protein: CASSPGTGAGTEAFF
CDR3 length: 12; J gene: TRBJ1-1; D gene: .; V gene: TRBV12-5; CDR3 protein: CAQWGKNTEAFF
CDR3 length: 14; J gene: TRBJ1-1; D gene: TRBD1; V gene: TRBV5-1; CDR3 protein: CASSVGQGDTEAFF
CDR3 length: 12; J gene: TRBJ2-7; D gene: .; V gene: TRBV7-9; CDR3 protein: CASTDRYYEQYF
CDR3 length: 14; J gene: TRBJ1-1; D gene: .; V gene: TRBV6-5; CDR3 protein: CASKADLLRAEAFF
CDR3 length: 14; J gene: TRBJ2-3; D gene: .; V gene: TRBV15; CDR3 protein: CATSREWGTDTQYF
CDR3 length: 15; J gene: TRBJ1-1; D gene: .; V gene: TRBV28; CDR3 protein: CASVLGATGNTEAFF
CDR3 length: 16; J gene: TRBJ1-2; D gene: TRBD1; V gene: TRBV28; CDR3 protein: CASSLQGAAVNYGYTF
CDR3 length: 14; J gene: TRBJ2-2; D gene: .; V gene: TRBV7-8; CDR3 protein: CASSQREGTGELFF
CDR3 length: 16; J gene: TRBJ2-1; D gene: .; V gene: TRBV28; CDR3 protein: CASSSLGGIAYNEQFF
CDR3 length: 16; J gene: TRBJ2-3; D gene: TRBD2; V gene: TRBV4-3; CDR3 protein: CASSQDPAGDLDTQYF
CDR3 length: 16; J gene: TRBJ1-2; D gene: TRBD1; V gene: TRBV5-5; CDR3 protein: CASSLDLGQAEYGYTF
CDR3 length: 15; J gene: TRBJ2-7; D gene: .; V gene: TRBV7-6; CDR3 protein: CASSLGSSSAYEQYF
CDR3 length: 14; J gene: TRBJ1-2; D gene: .; V gene: TRBV6-5; CDR3 protein: CASSARGHPSGYTF
CDR3 length: 11; J gene: TRBJ1-3; D gene: .; V gene: TRBV20-1; CDR3 protein: CSATSGNTIYF
CDR3 length: 12; J gene: TRBJ2-5; D gene: .; V gene: TRBV30; CDR3 protein: CAWSVLRETQYF
CDR3 length: 16; J gene: TRBJ2-5; D gene: TRBD1; V gene: TRBV18; CDR3 protein: CASSPTGTGVGETQYF
CDR3 length: 13; J gene: TRBJ2-2; D gene: .; V gene: TRBV28; CDR3 protein: CASSPTGTGELFF
CDR3 length: 12; J gene: TRBJ1-1; D gene: .; V gene: TRBV19; CDR3 protein: CASSYLPTEAFF
CDR3 length: 11; J gene: TRBJ1-1; D gene: .; V gene: TRBV29-1; CDR3 protein: CSAREYGEAFF